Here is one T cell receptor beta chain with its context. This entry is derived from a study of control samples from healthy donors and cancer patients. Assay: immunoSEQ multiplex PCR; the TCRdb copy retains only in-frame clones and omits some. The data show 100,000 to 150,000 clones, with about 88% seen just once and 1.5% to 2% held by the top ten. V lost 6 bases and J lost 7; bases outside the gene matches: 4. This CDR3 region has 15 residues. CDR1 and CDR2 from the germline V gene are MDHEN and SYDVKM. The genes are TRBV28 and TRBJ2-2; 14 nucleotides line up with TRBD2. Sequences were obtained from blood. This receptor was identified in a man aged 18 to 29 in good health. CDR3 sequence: CASRSGLAGVGELFF. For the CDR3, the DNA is TGTGCCAGCAGGTCGGGACTAGCGGGAGTCGGGGAGCTGTTTTTT.